This T cell receptor (beta chain) was sequenced in a study of shared clonotypes between healthy human individuals. Germline V gene lookup returns CDR1 SGHNT and CDR2 YYREEE (reference sequence). V lost 4 bases, J lost 5 bases, and 9 bases stayed unmatched. The CDR3 sequence is 16 residues long. Several immunoSEQ plates received, in even portions, the genomic DNA of each subset. Clones were sequenced by immunoSEQ multiplex PCR, and TCRdb holds only the in-frame ones, with some missing. The data show 450,000 to 600,000 clones, with 65% to 80% seen just once and 9.5% to 15% held by the top ten. The receptor's source is a woman between 40 and 55 years old in good health. Some clones in this sample may be carry-over from other donors' samples. Material: PBMCs. The rearrangement joins TRBV5-4 to TRBJ2-5; 12 bases are shared with TRBD2. The chain's CDR3 is CASSARLAGVGETQYF. The CDR3 DNA follows: TGTGCCAGCAGCGCCAGACTAGCGGGAGTCGGGGAGACCCAGTACTTC.